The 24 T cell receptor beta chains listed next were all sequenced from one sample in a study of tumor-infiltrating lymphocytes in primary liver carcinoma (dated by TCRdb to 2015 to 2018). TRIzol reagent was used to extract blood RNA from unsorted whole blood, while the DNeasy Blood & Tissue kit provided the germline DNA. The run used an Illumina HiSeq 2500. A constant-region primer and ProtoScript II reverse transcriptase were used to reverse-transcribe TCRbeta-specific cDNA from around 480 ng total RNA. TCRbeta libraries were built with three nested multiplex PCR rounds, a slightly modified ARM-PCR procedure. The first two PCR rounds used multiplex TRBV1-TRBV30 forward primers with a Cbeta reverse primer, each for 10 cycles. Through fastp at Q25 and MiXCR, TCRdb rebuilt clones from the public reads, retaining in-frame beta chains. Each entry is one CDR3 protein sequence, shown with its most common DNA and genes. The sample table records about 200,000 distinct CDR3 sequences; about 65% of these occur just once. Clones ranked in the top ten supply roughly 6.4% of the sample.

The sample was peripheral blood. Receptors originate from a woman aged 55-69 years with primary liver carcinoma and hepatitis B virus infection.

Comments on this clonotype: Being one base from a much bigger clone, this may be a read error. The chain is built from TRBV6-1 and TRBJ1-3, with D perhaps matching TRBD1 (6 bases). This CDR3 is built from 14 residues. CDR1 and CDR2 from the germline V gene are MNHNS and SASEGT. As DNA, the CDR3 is TGTGCCAACAGTGACCCGGGACACAGAAACTCCATATATTTT. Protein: CANSDPGHRNSIYF.

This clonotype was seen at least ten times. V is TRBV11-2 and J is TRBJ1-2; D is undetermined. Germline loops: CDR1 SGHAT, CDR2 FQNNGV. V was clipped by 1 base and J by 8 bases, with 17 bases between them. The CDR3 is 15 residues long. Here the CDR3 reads CASSLVQPSRGGYTF. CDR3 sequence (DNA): TGTGCCAGCAGCTTAGTACAGCCAAGCAGAGGCGGCTACACCTTC.

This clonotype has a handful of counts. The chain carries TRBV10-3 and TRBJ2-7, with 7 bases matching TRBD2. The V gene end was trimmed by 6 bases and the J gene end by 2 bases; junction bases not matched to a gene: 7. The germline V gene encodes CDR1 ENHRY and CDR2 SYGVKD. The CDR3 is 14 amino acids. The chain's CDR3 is CAISVLASPYEQYF. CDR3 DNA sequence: TGTGCCATCAGCGTACTAGCGTCTCCCTACGAGCAGTACTTC.

The CDR3 loop is CASNLTRGNEQFF. The DNA of the CDR3 is TGTGCCAGTAACCTCACGAGGGGCAATGAGCAGTTCTTC. The chain links TRBV11-2 to TRBJ2-1; D could derive from TRBD1 or TRBD2 (5 bases each). The V end was cut by 9 bases, the J end by 6 bases, with 15 bases between. Germline V gives CDR1 SGHAT, CDR2 FQNNGV. CDR3 size: 13 residues.

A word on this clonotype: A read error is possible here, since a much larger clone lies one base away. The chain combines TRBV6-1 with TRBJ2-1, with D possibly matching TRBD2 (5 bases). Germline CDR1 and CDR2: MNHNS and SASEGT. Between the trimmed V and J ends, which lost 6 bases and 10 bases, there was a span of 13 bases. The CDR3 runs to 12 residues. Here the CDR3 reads CASRRGSYEQFF. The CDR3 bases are TGTGCCAGCAGACGGGGATCCTACGAGCAGTTCTTC.

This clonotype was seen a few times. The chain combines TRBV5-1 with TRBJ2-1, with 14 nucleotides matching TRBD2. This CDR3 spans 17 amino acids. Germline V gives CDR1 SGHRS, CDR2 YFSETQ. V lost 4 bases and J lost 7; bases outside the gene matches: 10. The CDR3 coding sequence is TGCGCCAGCAGCAGGACTAGCGGGAGGACAGCTCGGAATGAGCAGTTCTTC. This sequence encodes CASSRTSGRTARNEQFF. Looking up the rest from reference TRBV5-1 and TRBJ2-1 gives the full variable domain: KAGVTQTPRYLIKTRGQQVTLSCSPISGHRSVSWYQQTPGQGLQFLFEYFSETQRNKGNFPGRFSGRQFSNSRSEMNVSTLELGDSALYLCASSRTSGRTARNEQFFGPGTRLTVL.

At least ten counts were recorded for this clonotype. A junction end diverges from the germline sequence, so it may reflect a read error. The CDR3 protein is CASSSWQGWNTGAFF. Written as DNA, the CDR3 is TGTGCCAGCAGCTCCTGGCAGGGTTGGAACACTGGAGCTTTCTTT. V is TRBV11-1 and J is TRBJ1-1, with D possibly being TRBD1 (5 bases). Germline V gene sequence: CDR1 SGHAT, CDR2 FQDESV (reference sequence). There are 15 residues in the CDR3.

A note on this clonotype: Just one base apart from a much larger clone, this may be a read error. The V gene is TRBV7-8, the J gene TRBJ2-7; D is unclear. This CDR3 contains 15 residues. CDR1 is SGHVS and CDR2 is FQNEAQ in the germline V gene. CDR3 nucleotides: TGTGCCAGCAGCTTAGCGTTCGGCGGTCACTACGAGCACTACTTC. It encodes CASSLAFGGHYEHYF. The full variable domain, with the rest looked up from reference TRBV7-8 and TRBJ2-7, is GAGVSQSPRYKVAKRGQDVALRCDPISGHVSLFWYQQALGQGPEFLTYFQNEAQLDKSGLPSDRFFAERPEGSVSTLKIQRTQQEDSAVYLCASSLAFGGHYEHYFGPGTRLTVT.

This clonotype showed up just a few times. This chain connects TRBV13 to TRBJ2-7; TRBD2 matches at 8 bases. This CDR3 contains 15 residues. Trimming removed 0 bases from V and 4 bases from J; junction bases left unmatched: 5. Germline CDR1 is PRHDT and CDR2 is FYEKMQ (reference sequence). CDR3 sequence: CASSLGGEREYEQYF. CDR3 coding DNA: TGTGCCAGCAGCTTAGGTGGGGAGCGGGAGTACGAGCAGTACTTC.

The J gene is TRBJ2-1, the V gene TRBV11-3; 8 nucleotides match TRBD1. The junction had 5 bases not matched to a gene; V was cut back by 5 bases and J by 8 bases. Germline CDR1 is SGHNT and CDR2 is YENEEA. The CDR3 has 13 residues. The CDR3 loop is CASSRDRNDEQFF. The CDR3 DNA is TGTGCCAGCAGCCGGGACAGGAACGATGAGCAGTTCTTC.

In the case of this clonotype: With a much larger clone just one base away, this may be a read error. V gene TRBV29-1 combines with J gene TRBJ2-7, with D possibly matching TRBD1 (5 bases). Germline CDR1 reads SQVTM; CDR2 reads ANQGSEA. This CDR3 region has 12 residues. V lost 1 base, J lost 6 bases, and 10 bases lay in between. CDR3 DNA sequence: TGCAGCGTTGAAGGGGCAGGGCTCGAGCAGTACTTC. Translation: CSVEGAGLEQYF.

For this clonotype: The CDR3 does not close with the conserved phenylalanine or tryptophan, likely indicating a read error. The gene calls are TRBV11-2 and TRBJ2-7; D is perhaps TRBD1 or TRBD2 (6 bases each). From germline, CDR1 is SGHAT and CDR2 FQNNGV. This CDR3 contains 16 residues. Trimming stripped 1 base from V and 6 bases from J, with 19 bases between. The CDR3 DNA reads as TGTGCCAGCAGCTTAGCATCGGGGGCAGGAGGCTGCGAGCAGTACTTA. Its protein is CASSLASGAGGCEQYL.

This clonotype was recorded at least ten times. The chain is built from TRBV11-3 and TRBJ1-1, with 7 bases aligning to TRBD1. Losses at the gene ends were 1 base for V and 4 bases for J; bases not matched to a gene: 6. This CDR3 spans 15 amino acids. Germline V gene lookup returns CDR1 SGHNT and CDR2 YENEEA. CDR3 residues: CASSLGDSRGTEAFF. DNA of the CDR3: TGTGCCAGCAGCTTAGGGGACAGCCGCGGCACTGAAGCTTTCTTT.

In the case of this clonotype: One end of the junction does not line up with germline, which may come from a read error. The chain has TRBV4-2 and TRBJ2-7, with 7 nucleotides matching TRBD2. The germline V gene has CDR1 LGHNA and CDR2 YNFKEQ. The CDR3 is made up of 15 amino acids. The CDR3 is CAGSQGDYLSYEQYF. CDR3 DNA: TGTGCCGGCAGCCAAGGGGACTACCTTTCCTACGAGCAGTACTTC.

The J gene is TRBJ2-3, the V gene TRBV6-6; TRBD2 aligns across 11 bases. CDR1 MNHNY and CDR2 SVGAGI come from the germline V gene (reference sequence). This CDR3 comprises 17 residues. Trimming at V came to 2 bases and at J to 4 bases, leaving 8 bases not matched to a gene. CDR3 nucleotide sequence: TGTGCCAGCAGTTACGGGGGTAGCGGGAGGGCTTCAGATACGCAGTATTTT. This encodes CASSYGGSGRASDTQYF.

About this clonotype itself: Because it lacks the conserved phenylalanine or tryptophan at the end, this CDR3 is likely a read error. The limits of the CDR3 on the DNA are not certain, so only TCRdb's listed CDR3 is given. CDR3 sequence: CASGKLAQETQYL. This chain uses TRBV12-3 or TRBV12-4 with TRBJ2-5; the listed D gene, TRBD2, was not tested against the DNA. The CDR3 length is 13 residues, termini included.

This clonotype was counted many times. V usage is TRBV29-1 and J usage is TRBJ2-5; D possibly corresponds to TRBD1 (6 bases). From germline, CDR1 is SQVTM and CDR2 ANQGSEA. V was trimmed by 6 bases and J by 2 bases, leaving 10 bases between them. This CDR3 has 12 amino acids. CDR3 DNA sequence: TGCAGCGTCGGACAGCCTCAAGAGACCCAGTACTTC. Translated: CSVGQPQETQYF.

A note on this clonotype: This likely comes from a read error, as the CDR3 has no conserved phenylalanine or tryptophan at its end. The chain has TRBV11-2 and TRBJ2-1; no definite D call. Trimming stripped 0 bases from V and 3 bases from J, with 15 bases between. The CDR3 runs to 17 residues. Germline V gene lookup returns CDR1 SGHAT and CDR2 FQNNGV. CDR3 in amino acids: CASSLDQQSIVYNEQFL. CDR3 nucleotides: TGTGCCAGCAGCTTAGATCAACAGAGTATAGTCTACAATGAGCAGTTCTTA.

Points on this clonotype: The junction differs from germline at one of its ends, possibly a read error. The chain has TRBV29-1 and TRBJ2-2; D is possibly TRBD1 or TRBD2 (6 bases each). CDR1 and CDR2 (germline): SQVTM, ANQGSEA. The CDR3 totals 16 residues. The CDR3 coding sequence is TGTAGCGTTGAAAGGTTACCGGGGGCGGGCACCGGGGAGCTGTTTTTT. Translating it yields CSVERLPGAGTGELFF.

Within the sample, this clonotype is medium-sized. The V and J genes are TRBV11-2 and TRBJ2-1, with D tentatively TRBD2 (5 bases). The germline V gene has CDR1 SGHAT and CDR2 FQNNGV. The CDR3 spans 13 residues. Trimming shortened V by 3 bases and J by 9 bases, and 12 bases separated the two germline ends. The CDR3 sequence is CASSFDIRGEQFF. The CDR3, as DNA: TGTGCCAGCAGCTTCGACATTCGGGGTGAGCAGTTCTTC.

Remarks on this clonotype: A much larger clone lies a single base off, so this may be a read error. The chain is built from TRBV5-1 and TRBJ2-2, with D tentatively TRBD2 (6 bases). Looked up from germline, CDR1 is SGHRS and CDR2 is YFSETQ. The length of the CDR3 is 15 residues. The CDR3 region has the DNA TGCGCCAGCACCTTGGCGGGGAGAGGAACCGGGGAGCTGTTTTTT. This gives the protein CASTLAGRGTGELFF. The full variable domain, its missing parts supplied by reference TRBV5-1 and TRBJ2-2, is KAGVTQTPRYLIKTRGQQVTLSCSPISGHRSVSWYQQTPGQGLQFLFEYFSETQRNKGNFPGRFSGRQFSNSRSEMNVSTLELGDSALYLCASTLAGRGTGELFFGEGSRLTVL.

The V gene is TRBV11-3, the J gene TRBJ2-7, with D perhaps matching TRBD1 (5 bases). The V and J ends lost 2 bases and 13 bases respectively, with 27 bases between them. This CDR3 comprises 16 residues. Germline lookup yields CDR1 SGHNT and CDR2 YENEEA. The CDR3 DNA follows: TGTGCCAGCAGCTTAAGTTCAGCCAGGGCACTCTACGGGCAATACTTC. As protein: CASSLSSARALYGQYF.

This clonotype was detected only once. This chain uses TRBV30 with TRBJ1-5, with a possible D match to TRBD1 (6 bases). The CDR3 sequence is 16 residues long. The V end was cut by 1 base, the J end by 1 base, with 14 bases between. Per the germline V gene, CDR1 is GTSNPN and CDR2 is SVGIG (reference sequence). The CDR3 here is CAWSGTAGSSNQPQHF. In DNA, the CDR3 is TGTGCCTGGAGTGGGACAGCTGGATCCAGCAATCAGCCCCAGCATTTT.

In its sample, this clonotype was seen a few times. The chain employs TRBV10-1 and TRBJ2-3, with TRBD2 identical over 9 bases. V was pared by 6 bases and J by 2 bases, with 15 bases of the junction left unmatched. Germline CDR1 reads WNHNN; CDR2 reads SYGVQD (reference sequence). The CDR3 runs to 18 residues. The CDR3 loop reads CASRILRPTSGFTDTQYF. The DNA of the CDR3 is TGCGCCAGCAGAATTCTACGCCCGACTAGCGGATTCACAGATACGCAGTATTTT.